There are a few counts of the clone carrying this T cell receptor (beta chain). Investigators reverse transcribed all isolated RNA, so they sequenced expressed TCRB transcripts. Sequencing used immunoSEQ multiplex PCR; TCRdb keeps in-frame clones, though not all of them. Among 150,000 to 190,000 clones listed, roughly 11% were seen once. This entry is derived from a study of beta chain features in type 1 diabetes. Germline CDR1 reads GTSNPN; CDR2 reads SVGIG (reference sequence). With V trimmed by 0 bases and J by 5 bases, 8 bases remained unmatched. This CDR3 is 15 amino acids long. The V call is TRBV30, the J call TRBJ2-7; 9 positions agree with TRBD1. The material sequenced was central memory CD4+ T cells from blood. The origin of this receptor is a man aged 18 to 29 in good health. Here the CDR3 reads CAWSVLRDRAHEQYF. Written as DNA, the CDR3 is TGTGCCTGGAGTGTTTTACGGGACAGGGCCCACGAGCAGTACTTC.